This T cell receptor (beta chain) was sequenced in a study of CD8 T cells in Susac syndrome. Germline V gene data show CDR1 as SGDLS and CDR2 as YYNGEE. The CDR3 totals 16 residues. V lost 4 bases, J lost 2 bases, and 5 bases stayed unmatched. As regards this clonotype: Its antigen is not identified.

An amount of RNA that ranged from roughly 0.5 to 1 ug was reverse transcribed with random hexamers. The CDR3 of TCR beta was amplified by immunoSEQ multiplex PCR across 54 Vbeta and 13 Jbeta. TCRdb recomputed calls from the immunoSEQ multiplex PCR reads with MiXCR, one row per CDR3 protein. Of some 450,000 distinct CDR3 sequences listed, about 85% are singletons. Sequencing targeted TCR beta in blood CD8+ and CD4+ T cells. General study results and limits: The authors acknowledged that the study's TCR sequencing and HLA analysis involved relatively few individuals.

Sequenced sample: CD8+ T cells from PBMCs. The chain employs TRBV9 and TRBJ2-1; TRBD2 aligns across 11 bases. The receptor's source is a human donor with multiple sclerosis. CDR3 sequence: CASSLAGGWPYNEQFF. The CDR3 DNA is TGTGCCAGCAGCCTAGCGGGAGGATGGCCCTACAATGAGCAGTTCTTC.